These 4 T cell receptor beta chains share one sample of origin, sequenced in a study of chemoradiotherapy in HPV16-positive cancers. This table comes from immunoSEQ multiplex PCR, and its TCRdb copy is limited to in-frame clones, with some not included. The sample has some 19,000 clones; 87% are singletons. The input for sequencing was blood, taken from a patient who underwent chemoradiotherapy. These receptor sequences come from a human donor with HPV-associated anogenital cancer.

The V gene is TRBV11-2, the J gene TRBJ2-2; 9 nucleotides align to TRBD2. This CDR3 has 16 residues. Trimming cost V 0 bases and J 6 bases; bases outside gene matches: 5. Germline V gene sequence: CDR1 SGHAT, CDR2 FQNNGV. The CDR3 bases are TGTGCCAGCAGCTTAGAAAGCGGGAGGTTCGCCGGGGAGCTGTTTTTT. It yields the protein CASSLESGRFAGELFF.

With respect to this clone: A junction boundary mismatches the germline segment, possibly from a read error. The rearrangement joins TRBV7-7 to TRBJ2-7; 10 bases are shared with TRBD1. Germline V gene lookup returns CDR1 SSHAT and CDR2 FNYEAQ (reference sequence). CDR3 size: 15 residues. Here the CDR3 reads CASSLDGTGVYEQYF. The CDR3 region has the DNA TGTGCTAGCAGCTTAGACGGGACAGGGGTCTACGAGCAGTACTTC.

CDR3 sequence reads: CASALDPSFYEQYF. The CDR3 DNA sequence: TGTGCCAGCGCACTGGACCCTTCCTTCTACGAGCAGTACTTC. The chain carries TRBV6-5 and TRBJ2-7; D is unresolved. Germline V CDR1 and CDR2: MNHEY, SVGAGI. Trimming removed 8 bases at V and 3 bases at J, with 17 bases between. The CDR3 runs 14 residues.

V and J are TRBV6-5 and TRBJ2-5, with TRBD1 as a possible D gene (5 bases). Germline V gene lookup returns CDR1 MNHEY and CDR2 SVGAGI. The CDR3 totals 15 residues. Trimming removed 5 bases at V and 5 bases at J, with 18 bases between. DNA for the CDR3: TGTGCCAGCAGTCGATCCAGGGTAGTTGGGGAGACCCAGTACTTC. Amino acid sequence: CASSRSRVVGETQYF.